The 9 T cell receptor beta chains listed next were all sequenced from one sample in a study of CD8 T cells in ankylosing spondylitis. Their antigens remain unidentified. Overall study results and limits: What seemed typical of ankylosing spondylitis blood was a TCR beta motif built from fewer than ten highly homologous variants.

TCRdb recomputed calls from the 5' RACE reads with MiXCR, one row per CDR3 protein. There are approximately 300,000 distinct CDR3 sequences in the sample; less than 9.5% occur only once, and just over 14% lies in the top ten. Source material: blood, either unsorted or a sorted T cell fraction (not recorded which). The receptors derive from a male donor with ankylosing spondylitis.

The gene calls are TRBV19 and TRBJ1-1, with 9 bases fitting TRBD1. The germline V gene has CDR1 LNHDA and CDR2 SQIVND (reference sequence). With 5 bases clipped from V and 1 base from J, the junction kept 5 bases outside the gene matches. The CDR3 sequence is 15 residues long. Here the CDR3 reads CASSSPGQGNTEAFF. The CDR3 DNA reads TGTGCCAGTAGTTCCCCGGGACAGGGGAACACTGAAGCTTTCTTT.

The genes are TRBV14 and TRBJ2-2; D is ambiguous. Germline V CDR1 and CDR2: SGHDN, FVKESK. Trimming took 4 bases from V and 4 from J, leaving 7 bases between them. CDR3 length: 13 residues. Written as DNA, the CDR3 is TGTGCCAGCAGCCGAACCTTCACCGGGGAGCTGTTTTTT. It codes for CASSRTFTGELFF.

This clonotype was detected a few times. This chain links TRBV27 with TRBJ2-6, with a possible D match to TRBD2 (6 bases). Trimming pared 4 bases from V and 0 bases from J, leaving 10 bases between. The CDR3 runs to 16 residues. The V gene's germline CDR1 is MNHEY and CDR2 SMNVEV (reference sequence). The CDR3 region is CASSSGEVSGANVLTF. In DNA form, the CDR3 reads TGTGCCAGCAGTTCCGGGGAGGTCTCTGGGGCCAACGTCCTGACTTTC.

This chain links TRBV11-3 with TRBJ2-1; 14 bases are a match to TRBD2. The CDR3 runs to 16 residues. The junction had 5 bases not matched to a gene; V was cut back by 4 bases and J by 6 bases. Germline V gives CDR1 SGHNT, CDR2 YENEEA. CDR3 sequence reads: CASSSRLAGGFNEQFF. CDR3 coding DNA: TGTGCCAGCAGCTCAAGACTAGCGGGAGGGTTCAATGAGCAGTTCTTC. The whole variable domain, remainder taken from reference TRBV11-3 and TRBJ2-1, is EAGVVQSPRYKIIEKKQPVAFWCNPISGHNTLYWYLQNLGQGPELLIRYENEEAVDDSQLPKDRFSAERLKGVDSTLKIQPAELGDSAVYLCASSSRLAGGFNEQFFGPGTRLTVL.

The CDR3 DNA follows: TGTGCCAGCCGGATAAGGGGACTAGCCCCCTACGAGCAGTACTTC. Amino acid sequence: CASRIRGLAPYEQYF. This chain links TRBV21-1 with TRBJ2-7; TRBD2 is taken as the D call from the table, unchecked against the DNA. TRBV21-1 is designated a pseudogene. The CDR3 sequence is 15 residues long.

This clonotype was counted a few times. V is TRBV7-6 and J is TRBJ1-4; 10 bases line up with TRBD1. The V gene's germline CDR1 is SGHVS and CDR2 FNYEAQ. V gave up 5 bases and J gave up 2 bases; unmatched junction bases: 17. The CDR3 runs 20 residues. CDR3 DNA sequence: TGTGCCAGCAGCCCTAACCCCTGGTCGGACAGGGGGACGACTAATGAAAAACTGTTTTTT. Translating gives CASSPNPWSDRGTTNEKLFF.

This clonotype was detected ten times or more. This rearrangement joins TRBV5-6 to TRBJ1-2; maybe TRBD1 (5 bases). Germline loops: CDR1 SGHDT, CDR2 YYEEEE. The germline V and J ends were trimmed by 2 bases and 4 bases, with 9 bases remaining between them. The CDR3 runs 13 residues. The chain's CDR3 is CASSLGGTYGYTF. CDR3 nucleotides: TGTGCCAGCAGCTTAGGTGGGACCTATGGCTACACCTTC.

This clonotype was detected a few times. The chain has TRBV4-1 and TRBJ1-2, with D unclear. The CDR3 consists of 15 residues. The germline V and J ends were trimmed by 0 bases and 2 bases, with 10 bases remaining between them. CDR1 MGHRA and CDR2 YSYEKL come from the germline V gene. The CDR3 region is CASSQDLTTNYGYTF. For the CDR3, the DNA is TGCGCCAGCAGCCAAGATCTAACAACGAACTATGGCTACACCTTC.

The chain combines TRBV6-1 with TRBJ2-2; D is possibly TRBD2 (8 bases). This CDR3 region has 15 residues. Germline-derived CDR1 and CDR2 are MNHNS and SASEGT. With 7 bases removed from V and 2 bases from J, the gap between germline ends came to 14 bases. The CDR3 spells CASKGAGGNTGELFF. CDR3 in DNA: TGTGCCAGCAAGGGGGCGGGGGGAAACACCGGGGAGCTGTTTTTT.